The 14 T cell receptor beta chains listed next were all sequenced from one sample in a study of identical twins (dated by TCRdb to the mid-2010s). The receptor library was made with 5' RACE. Instrument on record: Illumina HiSeq 2000. TCRdb redid the processing of the public reads, applying fastp at Q25 and MiXCR, and retained in-frame beta chains. Entries are consolidated by CDR3 protein sequence, retaining the most common genes and DNA. The sample yields about 1.7 million distinct CDR3 sequences; about 31% were counted once. About 0.27% of the sample belongs to the ten largest clones. The sample comprised cord blood. These receptors all stem from a newborn girl in good health.

This rearrangement joins TRBV6-1 to TRBJ2-7; weak D call: TRBD1 (6 bases). The CDR3 is 17 residues long. The V gene lost 5 bases and the J gene lost 2 bases, with 22 bases spanning the gap. Germline-derived CDR1 and CDR2 are MNHNS and SASEGT. CDR3 in amino acids: CASSKNGETGIPYEQYF. In nucleotides, the CDR3 is TGTGCCAGCAGTAAGAATGGGGAGACAGGAATTCCCTACGAGCAGTACTTC.

CDR3 nucleotide sequence: TGTGCCAGCAGCCAACAACGGTCTAGCACAGATACGCAGTATTTT. Translation gives CASSQQRSSTDTQYF. This chain connects TRBV3-1 to TRBJ2-3; D is uncertain. Trimming shortened V by 2 bases and J by 0 bases, and 9 bases separated the two germline ends. The CDR3 loop spans 15 amino acids. Germline V lookup: CDR1 LGHDT, CDR2 YNNKEL (reference sequence).

The V gene is TRBV30, the J gene TRBJ1-2, with D unclear. Germline CDR1 is GTSNPN and CDR2 is SVGIG (reference sequence). The CDR3 runs 12 residues. Trimming removed 3 bases from V and 4 bases from J, with 9 bases in between. The CDR3 loop is CAWRLSGYGYTF. The CDR3 DNA follows: TGTGCCTGGAGGTTATCAGGCTATGGCTACACCTTC.

This sequence joins TRBV28 and TRBJ1-1; D not resolved. The V gene's germline CDR1 is MDHEN and CDR2 SYDVKM. This CDR3 has 15 amino acids. V gave up 8 bases and J gave up 6 bases, with 22 bases separating them. CDR3 DNA: TGTGCCAGCTTAAACCTCCGGGCCTACCCCCCTGAAGCTTTCTTT. This gives the protein CASLNLRAYPPEAFF.

This chain connects TRBV20-1 to TRBJ1-5; D may be TRBD1 (5 bases). The germline V gene encodes CDR1 DFQATT and CDR2 SNEGSKA (reference sequence). The CDR3 spans 14 residues. Trimming took off 3 bases at V and 0 bases at J, with 9 bases between the two ends. The CDR3 nucleotides are TGCAGTGCTAGGGACACCAATAGCAATCAGCCCCAGCATTTT. It encodes CSARDTNSNQPQHF.

The chain carries TRBV3-1 and TRBJ2-2; possible D gene TRBD1, 5 bases. The length of the CDR3 is 14 residues. Germline V gene data show CDR1 as LGHDT and CDR2 as YNNKEL (reference sequence). Trimming removed 7 bases from V and 2 bases from J, with 11 bases in between. As DNA, the CDR3 is TGTGCCAGCACCAGGGTCACCAACACCGGGGAGCTGTTTTTT. It is translated as CASTRVTNTGELFF.

The chain links TRBV7-2 to TRBJ2-3; D might be TRBD2 (5 bases). This CDR3 has 15 amino acids. Germline CDR1 SGHTA, CDR2 FQGNSA. The ends were cut back, 5 bases at V and 2 bases at J, with 14 bases in the middle. Here the CDR3 reads CASSAVGVNTDTQYF. The DNA for the CDR3 is TGTGCCAGCAGCGCCGTCGGGGTTAACACAGATACGCAGTATTTT.

The chain carries TRBV25-1 and TRBJ2-1, with D perhaps TRBD1 or TRBD2 (5 bases each). The CDR3 sequence is 15 residues long. Trimming took 1 base from V and 10 from J, leaving 17 bases between them. Per germline, CDR1 MGHDK and CDR2 SYGVNS. This CDR3 is CASSESGTGTYEQFF. The CDR3 DNA reads as TGTGCCAGCAGTGAATCCGGGACGGGGACCTACGAGCAGTTCTTC.

The sample holds a few counts of this clonotype. The chain couples TRBV6-6 to TRBJ1-5, with TRBD1 matching 8 bases. The junction had 9 bases not matched to a gene; V was cut back by 4 bases and J by 4 bases. This CDR3 has 16 amino acids. Germline CDR1 is MNHNY and CDR2 is SVGAGI (reference sequence). The CDR3 is CASSSTQGARNQPQHF. For the CDR3, the DNA is TGTGCCAGCAGTTCTACTCAGGGGGCGCGGAATCAGCCCCAGCATTTT.

The rearrangement joins TRBV7-7 to TRBJ2-1; 8 bases are shared with TRBD2. Germline V lookup: CDR1 SSHAT, CDR2 FNYEAQ (reference sequence). The CDR3 has 17 residues. The chain's CDR3 is CASGLGASGPSYNEQFF. CDR3 bases: TGTGCTAGCGGCTTAGGGGCTAGCGGGCCTTCCTACAATGAGCAGTTCTTC.

V usage is TRBV25-1 and J usage is TRBJ2-7; 7 bases match TRBD1. There are 14 residues in the CDR3. With V trimmed by 1 base and J by 7 bases, 7 bases remained unmatched. Germline CDR1 MGHDK, CDR2 SYGVNS. The CDR3 DNA sequence: TGTGCCAGCAGTGAATTGACAGGGTCGTGGGAGCAGTACTTC. Protein product: CASSELTGSWEQYF.

The J gene is TRBJ1-2, the V gene TRBV2; the match to TRBD1 covers 8 bases. V shed 9 bases and J 4 bases; nucleotides not matched to a gene: 4. Germline V lookup: CDR1 SNHLY, CDR2 FYNNEI. CDR3 length: 12 residues. The CDR3, as DNA: TGTGCCAGACAGGGGGATCGCTATGGCTACACCTTC. Its protein product is CARQGDRYGYTF. Filled out from reference TRBV2 and TRBJ1-2, the complete variable domain reads EPEVTQTPSHQVTQMGQEVILRCVPISNHLYFYWYRQILGQKVEFLVSFYNNEISEKSEIFDDQFSVERPDGSNFTLKIRSTKLEDSAMYFCARQGDRYGYTFGSGTRLTVV.

The V and J genes are TRBV15 and TRBJ2-7, with D uncertain. V was shortened by 3 bases and J by 0 bases, with 9 bases between the two germline ends. This CDR3 is built from 14 residues. The germline CDR1 and CDR2 sequences are LNHNV and YYDKDF (reference sequence). CDR3 bases: TGTGCCACCAGCAGTCCTCGGGTCTCCTACGAGCAGTACTTC. Its protein product is CATSSPRVSYEQYF.

This clonotype appeared once. The CDR3 reads CASSPLRGMSEAFF. The CDR3 nucleotides read TGTGCCAGCAGCCCCCTCAGGGGAATGAGTGAAGCTTTCTTT. The genes are TRBV5-6 and TRBJ1-1, with D perhaps TRBD1 (6 bases). The CDR3 contains 14 residues. The ends were cut back, 4 bases at V and 7 bases at J, with 17 bases in the middle. CDR1 SGHDT and CDR2 YYEEEE come from the germline V gene. Looking up the rest from reference TRBV5-6 and TRBJ1-1 gives the full variable domain: DAGVTQSPTHLIKTRGQQVTLRCSPKSGHDTVSWYQQALGQGPQFIFQYYEEEERQRGNFPDRFSGHQFPNYSSELNVNALLLGDSALYLCASSPLRGMSEAFFGQGTRLTVV.